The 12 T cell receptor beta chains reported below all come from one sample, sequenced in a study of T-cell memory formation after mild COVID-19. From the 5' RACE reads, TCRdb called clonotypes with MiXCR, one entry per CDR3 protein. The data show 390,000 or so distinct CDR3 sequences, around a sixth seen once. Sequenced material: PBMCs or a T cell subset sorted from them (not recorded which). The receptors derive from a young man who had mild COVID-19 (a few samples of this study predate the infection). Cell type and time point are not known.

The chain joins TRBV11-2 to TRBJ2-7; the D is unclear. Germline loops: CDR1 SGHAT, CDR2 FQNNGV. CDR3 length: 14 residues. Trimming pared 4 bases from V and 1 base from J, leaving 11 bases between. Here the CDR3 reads CASSSGRASYEQYV. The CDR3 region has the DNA TGTGCCAGCAGCTCTGGACGGGCTTCCTACGAGCAGTACGTC.

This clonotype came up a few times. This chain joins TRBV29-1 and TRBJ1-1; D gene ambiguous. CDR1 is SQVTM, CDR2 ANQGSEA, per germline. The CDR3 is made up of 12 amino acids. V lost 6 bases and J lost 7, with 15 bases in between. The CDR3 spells CSVASRTGEAFF. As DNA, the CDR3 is TGCAGCGTCGCCTCCCGTACGGGTGAAGCTTTCTTT.

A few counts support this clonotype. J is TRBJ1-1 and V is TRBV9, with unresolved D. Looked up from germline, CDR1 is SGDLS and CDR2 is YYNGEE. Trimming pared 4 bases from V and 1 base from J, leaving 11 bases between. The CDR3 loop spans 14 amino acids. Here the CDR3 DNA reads TGTGCCAGCAGCCCTCAGGACTCGAACACTGAAGCTTTCTTT. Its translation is CASSPQDSNTEAFF.

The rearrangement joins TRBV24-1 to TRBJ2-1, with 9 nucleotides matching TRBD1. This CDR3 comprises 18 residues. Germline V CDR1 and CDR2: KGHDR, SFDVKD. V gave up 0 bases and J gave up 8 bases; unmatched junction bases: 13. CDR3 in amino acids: CATSDLEVGTGKDYEQFF. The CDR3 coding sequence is TGTGCCACCAGTGATTTGGAAGTCGGGACAGGGAAGGACTATGAGCAGTTCTTC.

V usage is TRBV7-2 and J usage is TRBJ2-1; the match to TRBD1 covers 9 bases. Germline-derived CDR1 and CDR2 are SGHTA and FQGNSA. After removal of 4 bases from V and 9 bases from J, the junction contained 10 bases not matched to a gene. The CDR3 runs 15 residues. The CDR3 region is CASSSRQGVVSEQFF. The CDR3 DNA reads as TGTGCCAGCAGCTCGAGACAGGGGGTGGTAAGTGAGCAGTTCTTC.

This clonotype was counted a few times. The DNA for the CDR3 is TGTGCCAGCAGTTTGGACGATTTCGGGACATTCCACGAGCAGTACTTC. This encodes CASSLDDFGTFHEQYF. The chain is built from TRBV12-3 or TRBV12-4 and TRBJ2-7; D possibly corresponds to TRBD1 (6 bases). The CDR3 is 16 amino acids. V lost 3 bases, J lost 5 bases, and 20 bases lay in between.

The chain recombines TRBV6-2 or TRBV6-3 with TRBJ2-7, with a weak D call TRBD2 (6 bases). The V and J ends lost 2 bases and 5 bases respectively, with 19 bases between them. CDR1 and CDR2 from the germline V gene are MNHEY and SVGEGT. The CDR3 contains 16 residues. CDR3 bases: TGTGCCAGCAGTTACGTGGCAGGGCCCCGGGGGAACGAGCAGTACGTC. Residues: CASSYVAGPRGNEQYV.

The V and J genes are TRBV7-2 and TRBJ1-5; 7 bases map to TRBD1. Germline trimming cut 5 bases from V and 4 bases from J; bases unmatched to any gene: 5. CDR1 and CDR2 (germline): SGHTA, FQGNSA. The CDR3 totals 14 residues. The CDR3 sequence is CASSTRTGNQPQHF. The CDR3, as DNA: TGTGCCAGCAGCACTAGGACAGGTAATCAGCCCCAGCATTTT.

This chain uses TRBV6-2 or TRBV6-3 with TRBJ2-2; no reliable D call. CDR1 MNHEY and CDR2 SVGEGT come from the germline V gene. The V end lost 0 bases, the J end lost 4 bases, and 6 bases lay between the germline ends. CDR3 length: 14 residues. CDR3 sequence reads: CASSYSLGTGELFF. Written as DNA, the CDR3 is TGTGCCAGCAGTTACTCGTTAGGCACCGGGGAGCTGTTTTTT.

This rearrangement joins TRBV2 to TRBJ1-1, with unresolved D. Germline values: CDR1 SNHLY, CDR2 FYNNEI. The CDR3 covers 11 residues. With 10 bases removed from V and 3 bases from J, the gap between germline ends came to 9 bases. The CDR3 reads CATARDTEAFF. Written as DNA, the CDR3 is TGTGCCACAGCCCGAGACACTGAAGCTTTCTTT.

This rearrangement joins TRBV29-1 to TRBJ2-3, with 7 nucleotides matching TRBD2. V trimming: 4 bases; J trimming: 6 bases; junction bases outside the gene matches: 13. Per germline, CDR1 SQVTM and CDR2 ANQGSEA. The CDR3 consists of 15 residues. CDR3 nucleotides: TGCAGCGTTGCACGGGTGGCGGGAGAGGGTGATACGCAGTATTTT. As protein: CSVARVAGEGDTQYF.

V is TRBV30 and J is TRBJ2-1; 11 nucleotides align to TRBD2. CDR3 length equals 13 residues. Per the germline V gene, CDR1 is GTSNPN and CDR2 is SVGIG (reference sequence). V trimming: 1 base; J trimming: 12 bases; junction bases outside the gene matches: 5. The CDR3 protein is CAWSGILAGVQFF. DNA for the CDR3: TGTGCCTGGAGTGGGATACTAGCGGGGGTGCAGTTCTTC.